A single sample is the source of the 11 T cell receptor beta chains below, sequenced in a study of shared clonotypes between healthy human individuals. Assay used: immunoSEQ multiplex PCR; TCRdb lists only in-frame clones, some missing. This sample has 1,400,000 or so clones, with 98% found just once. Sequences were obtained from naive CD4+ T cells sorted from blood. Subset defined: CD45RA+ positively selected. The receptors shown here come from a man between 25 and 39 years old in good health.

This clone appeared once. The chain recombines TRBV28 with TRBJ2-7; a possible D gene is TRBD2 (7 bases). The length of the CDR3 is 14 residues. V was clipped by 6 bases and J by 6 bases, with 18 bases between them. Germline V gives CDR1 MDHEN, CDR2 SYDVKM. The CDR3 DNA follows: TGTGCCAGCAGCCCGGGGGGCGTCCGGGGCGAGCAGTACTTC. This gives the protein CASSPGGVRGEQYF.

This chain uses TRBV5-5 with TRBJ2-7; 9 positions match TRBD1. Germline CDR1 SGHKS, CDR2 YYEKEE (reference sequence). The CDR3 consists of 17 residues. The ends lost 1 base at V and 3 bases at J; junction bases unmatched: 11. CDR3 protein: CASSLRLTGGSSYEQYF. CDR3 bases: TGTGCCAGCAGCTTGCGCCTGACAGGGGGATCGAGCTACGAGCAGTACTTC.

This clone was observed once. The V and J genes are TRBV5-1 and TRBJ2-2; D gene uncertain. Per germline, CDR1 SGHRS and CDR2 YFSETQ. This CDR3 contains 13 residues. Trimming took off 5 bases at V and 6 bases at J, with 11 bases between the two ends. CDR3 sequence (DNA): TGCGCCAGCAGTGATCTCCAGGCCGGGGAGCTGTTTTTT. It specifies CASSDLQAGELFF. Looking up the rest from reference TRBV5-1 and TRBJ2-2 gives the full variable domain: KAGVTQTPRYLIKTRGQQVTLSCSPISGHRSVSWYQQTPGQGLQFLFEYFSETQRNKGNFPGRFSGRQFSNSRSEMNVSTLELGDSALYLCASSDLQAGELFFGEGSRLTVL.

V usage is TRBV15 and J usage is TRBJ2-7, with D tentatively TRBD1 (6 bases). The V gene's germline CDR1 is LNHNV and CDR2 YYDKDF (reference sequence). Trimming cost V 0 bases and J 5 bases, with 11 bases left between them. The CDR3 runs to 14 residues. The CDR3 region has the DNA TGTGCCACCAGCAGAGATCAAGGGGACAACGAGCAGTACTTC. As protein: CATSRDQGDNEQYF.

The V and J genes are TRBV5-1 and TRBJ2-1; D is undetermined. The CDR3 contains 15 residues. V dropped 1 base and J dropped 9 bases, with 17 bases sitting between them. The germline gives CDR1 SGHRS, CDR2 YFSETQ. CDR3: CASSLNLQPMGEQFF. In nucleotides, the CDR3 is TGCGCCAGCAGCTTGAATCTCCAGCCTATGGGTGAGCAGTTCTTC.

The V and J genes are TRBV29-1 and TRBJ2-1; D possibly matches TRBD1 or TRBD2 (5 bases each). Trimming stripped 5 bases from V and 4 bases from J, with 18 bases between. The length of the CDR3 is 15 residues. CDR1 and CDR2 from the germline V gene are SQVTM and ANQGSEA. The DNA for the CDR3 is TGCAGCGTTTCCCCGGGGTGGGGCGTTTACAATGAGCAGTTCTTC. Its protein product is CSVSPGWGVYNEQFF.

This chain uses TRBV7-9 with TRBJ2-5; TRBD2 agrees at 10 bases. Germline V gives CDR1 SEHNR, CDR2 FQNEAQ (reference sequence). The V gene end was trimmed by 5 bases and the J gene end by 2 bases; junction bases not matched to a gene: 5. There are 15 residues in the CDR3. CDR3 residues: CASSVGLAEQETQYF. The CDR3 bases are TGTGCCAGCAGCGTCGGACTAGCGGAACAAGAGACCCAGTACTTC.

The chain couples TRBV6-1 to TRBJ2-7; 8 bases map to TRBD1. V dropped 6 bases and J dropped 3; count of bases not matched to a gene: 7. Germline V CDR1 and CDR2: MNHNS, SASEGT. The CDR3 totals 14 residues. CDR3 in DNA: TGTGCCAGCAGACCCGGGACAGGTAACTACGAGCAGTACTTC. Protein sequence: CASRPGTGNYEQYF.

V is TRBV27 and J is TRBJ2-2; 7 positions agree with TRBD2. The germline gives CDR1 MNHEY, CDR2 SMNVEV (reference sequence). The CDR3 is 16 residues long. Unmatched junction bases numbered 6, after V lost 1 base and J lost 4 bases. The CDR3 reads CASSLYPGTITGELFF. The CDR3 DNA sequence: TGTGCCAGCAGTTTATACCCCGGGACTATCACCGGGGAGCTGTTTTTT.

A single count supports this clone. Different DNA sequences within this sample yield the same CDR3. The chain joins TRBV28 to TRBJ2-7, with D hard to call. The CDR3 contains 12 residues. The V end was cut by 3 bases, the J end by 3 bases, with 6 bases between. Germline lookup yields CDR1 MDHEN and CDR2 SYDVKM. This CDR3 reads CASSFLSYEQYF. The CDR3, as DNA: TGTGCCAGCAGTTTTCTCAGCTACGAGCAGTACTTC.

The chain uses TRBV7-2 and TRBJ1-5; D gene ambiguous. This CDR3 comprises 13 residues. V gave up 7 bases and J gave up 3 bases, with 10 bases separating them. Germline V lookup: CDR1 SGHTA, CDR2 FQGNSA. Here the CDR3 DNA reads TGTGCCAGCATGTCCCAGGCCAATCAGCCCCAGCATTTT. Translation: CASMSQANQPQHF.